This TCR beta chain was found in a study of T cells in Graves' hyperthyroidism and ophthalmopathy. This clonotype has more than one count but fewer than ten. It was RNA transcripts that yielded the amplified TCR beta CDR3 regions. RT-PCR in the first round (using the HTBI primer set) targeted the TCR CDR3. Via MiXCR, TCRdb re-called the multiplex PCR reads, giving one row per CDR3 protein. The table shows around 700,000 distinct CDR3 sequences, with under 45% occurring only once. Absence of ophthalmopathy progression within 18 months defined stable Graves' hyperthyroidism. Using more than 7.5 ml of fresh peripheral blood, PBMCs were prepared. This clonotype originated in a woman between 40 and 50 years old with Graves' hyperthyroidism. Sequenced sample: blood.

The DNA for the CDR3 is TGTGCCAGCAGCTTGTACCCTATCTGGGTCGAGCAGTACTTC. This gives the protein CASSLYPIWVEQYF. V is TRBV5-6 and J is TRBJ2-7; D unresolved. Germline lookup yields CDR1 SGHDT and CDR2 YYEEEE. This CDR3 contains 14 residues. V was trimmed by 1 base and J by 6 bases, leaving 14 bases between them.